The source of this T cell receptor (beta chain) is a study of immune cell composition in non-small cell lung cancer. General study results and limits: Tumour TCR-beta clonality showed no significant link to smoking pack-years. Tumour-reactive clones were not shown to match dominant in vivo tumour clones. Lung squamous cell carcinoma tumours had significantly higher top 10 clone scores and productive clonality than lung adenocarcinoma.

Trimming removed 3 bases from V and 3 bases from J; junction bases left unmatched: 7. Germline lookup yields CDR1 SGHDT and CDR2 YYEEEE. The length of the CDR3 is 15 residues. Concerning this clone itself: Antigen unknown.

The protocol was immunoSEQ multiplex PCR, while the TCRdb copy is restricted to in-frame clones and leaves out a portion. The table lists roughly 1,400 clones, 75% to 80% of them singletons, with approximately 13% in the top ten. The origin of this receptor is a human donor with non-small cell lung cancer. Sequencing input: lung tumor tissue. The chain uses TRBV5-6 and TRBJ2-3, with 7 nucleotides matching TRBD2. Here the CDR3 reads CASSSPGGSTDTQYF. The DNA of the CDR3 is TGTGCCAGCAGCTCCCCGGGGGGTAGTACAGATACGCAGTATTTT.